This is a list of T cell receptor beta chains from one sample in a study of a mutant IDH1 vaccine in newly diagnosed glioma. Here immunoSEQ multiplex PCR was the method, and the copy in TCRdb shows in-frame clones only, minus some. The top ten clones hold approximately 4.6% of a sample with around 50,000 clones, approximately 84% of them seen once. Their cognate antigens are unknown. Sequences were derived from PBMCs, sampled from a glioma patient whose treatment included an IDH1 peptide vaccine. These receptors were taken from a woman in her 30s with glioma. Some clones in this sample may be carry-over from other donors' samples. CDR3s include the opening cysteine and the closing phenylalanine or tryptophan. A D gene is named only where the DNA matches it firmly. Clone size is stated in some rows and not others, as once, few, many or a class when expanded.

v_gene	abundance	j_gene	d_gene	CDR3nt	CDR3aa
TRBV4-1	NA	TRBJ2-1	NA	TGCGCCAGCAGCCAAGGAGGACTGTCCAATGAGCAGTTCTTC	CASSQGGLSNEQFF
TRBV25-1	few	TRBJ1-5	TRBD1	TGTGCCAGCAGCGGGACAGGGAATCAGCCCCAGCATTTT	CASSGTGNQPQHF
TRBV13	NA	TRBJ1-2	TRBD1	TGTGCCAGCAGCCCGACAGGGCCCTATGGCTACACCTTC	CASSPTGPYGYTF
TRBV6-6	NA	TRBJ2-7	NA	TGTGCCAGCAGTTACTCAGATTTCTCCTACGAGCAGTACTTC	CASSYSDFSYEQYF
TRBV4-1	few	TRBJ1-1	NA	TGCGCCAGCAGCCAGTGGGGGAACACTGAAGCTTTCTTT	CASSQWGNTEAFF
TRBV5-6	few	TRBJ1-1	TRBD1	TGTGCCAGCAGCTTAGGGACAGACACTGAAGCTTTCTTT	CASSLGTDTEAFF
TRBV19	NA	TRBJ2-7	NA	TGTGCCAGTAAAGACACCCTCTTGGCCTACGAGCAGTACTTC	CASKDTLLAYEQYF
TRBV7-9	NA	TRBJ2-7	NA	TGTGCCAGCAGCTTAGCGCGGCCTCCCGAGCAGTACTTC	CASSLARPPEQYF
TRBV5-5	NA	TRBJ2-5	NA	TGTGCCAGCAGCCGTCCTACCCAGGGACGAGAGACCCAGTACTTC	CASSRPTQGRETQYF
TRBV6-5	NA	TRBJ1-1	TRBD1	TGTGCCAGCAGTTACGACAGGGGTCGGACTGAAGCTTTCTTT	CASSYDRGRTEAFF
TRBV9	NA	TRBJ2-2	NA	TGTGCCAGCAGCCTGCAGCGGGCAACTGGAGCCGGGGAGCTGTTTTTT	CASSLQRATGAGELFF
TRBV7-8	once	TRBJ2-5	NA	TGTGCCAGCACCTCCGGGTTGCGGCGGGGACTCAGGGAGACCCAGTACTTC	CASTSGLRRGLRETQYF
TRBV7-8	NA	TRBJ1-2	NA	TGTGCCAGCAGCCCCGGCGGGGGTGGCTACACCTTC	CASSPGGGGYTF
TRBV9	NA	TRBJ1-4	NA	TGTGCCAGCAGCCGAAGGAGGGACATAACTGAAAAACTGTTTTTT	CASSRRRDITEKLFF
TRBV4-1	NA	TRBJ2-3	TRBD2	TGCGCCAGCAGCCAAGTCGGATTAGCGGGATCAGATACGCAGTATTTT	CASSQVGLAGSDTQYF
TRBV6-5	NA	TRBJ1-3	NA	TGTGCCAGCAGTTACTTGGGAGCCCCTGGAAACACCATATATTTT	CASSYLGAPGNTIYF
TRBV6-1	NA	TRBJ1-2	TRBD1	TGTGCCAGCAGGGTACAGGGGGAGACAAATGGCTACACCTTC	CASRVQGETNGYTF
TRBV27	NA	TRBJ2-3	TRBD2	TGTGCCAGCAGTACGACTAGCGGAGATACGCAGTATTTT	CASSTTSGDTQYF
TRBV5-4	NA	TRBJ2-7	NA	TGTGCCAGCAGCGTTAGGGACCGCTACGAGCAGTACTTC	CASSVRDRYEQYF